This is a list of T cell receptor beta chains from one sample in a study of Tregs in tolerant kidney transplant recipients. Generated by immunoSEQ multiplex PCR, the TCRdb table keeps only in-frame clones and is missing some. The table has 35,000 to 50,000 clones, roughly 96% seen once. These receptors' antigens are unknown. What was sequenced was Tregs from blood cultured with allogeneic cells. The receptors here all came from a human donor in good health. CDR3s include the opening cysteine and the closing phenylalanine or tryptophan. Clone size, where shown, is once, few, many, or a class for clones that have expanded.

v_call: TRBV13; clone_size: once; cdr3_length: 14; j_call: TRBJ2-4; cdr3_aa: CASSLLGGKNIQYF
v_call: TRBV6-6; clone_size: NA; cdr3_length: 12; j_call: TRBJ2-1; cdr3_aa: CASSYSRGREFF
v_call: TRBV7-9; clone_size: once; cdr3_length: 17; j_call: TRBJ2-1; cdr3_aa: CASIPDGYGTGAGEQFF
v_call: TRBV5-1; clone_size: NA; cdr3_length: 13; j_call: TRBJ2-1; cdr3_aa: CASRWGGSNEQFF
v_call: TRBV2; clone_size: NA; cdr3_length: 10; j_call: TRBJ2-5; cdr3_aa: CASSEETQYF
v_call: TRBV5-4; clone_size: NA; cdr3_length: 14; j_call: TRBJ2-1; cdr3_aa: CASSLGDRNNEQFF
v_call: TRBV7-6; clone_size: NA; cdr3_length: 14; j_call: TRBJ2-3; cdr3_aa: CASSSRRAADTQYF
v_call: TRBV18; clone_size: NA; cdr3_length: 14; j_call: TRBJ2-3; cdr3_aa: CASSTTGRTDTQYF
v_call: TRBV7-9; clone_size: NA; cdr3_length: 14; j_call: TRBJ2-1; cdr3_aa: CASSSRQGYNEQFF
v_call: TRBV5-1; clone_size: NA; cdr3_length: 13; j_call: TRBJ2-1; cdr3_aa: CASSASSYNEQFF
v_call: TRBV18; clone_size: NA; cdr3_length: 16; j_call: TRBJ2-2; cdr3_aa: CASSLRPTRNTGELFF
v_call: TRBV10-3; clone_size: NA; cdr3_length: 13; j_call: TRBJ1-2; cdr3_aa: CAIRKTDSYGYTF
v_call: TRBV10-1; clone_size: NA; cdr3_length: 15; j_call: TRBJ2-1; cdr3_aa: CASSDGGYSYNEQFF
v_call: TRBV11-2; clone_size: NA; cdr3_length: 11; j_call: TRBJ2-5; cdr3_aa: CASSLVETQYF
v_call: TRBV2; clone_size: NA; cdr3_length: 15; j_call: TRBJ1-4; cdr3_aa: CASSVQGASNEKLFF
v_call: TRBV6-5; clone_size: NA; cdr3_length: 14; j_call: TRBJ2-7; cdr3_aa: CASSRGTYSYEQYF